The T cell receptor (beta chain) under discussion was sequenced for a study of low-dose radiotherapy and immunotherapy resistance in tumors. For the study at large: Cohort 1 was given 0.5 Gy per fraction every 2 weeks, for 6.5 Gy total. Starting cycle 1 day 1, oral aspirin 300 mg was given daily for four cycles.

Indicated time point: before trial treatment. The donors, trial participants, received nivolumab, ipilimumab, aspirin, low-dose cyclophosphamide and low-dose radiotherapy. With TRAV- and TRBV-specific primers, first-strand cDNA was made, covering the alpha and beta chains. With a V-primer adapter and a constant-region primer, TCRs were amplified for about 19 PCR cycles. From the reads, TCRdb called clonotypes with MiXCR, one entry per CDR3 protein. The sample includes roughly 60,000 distinct CDR3 sequences, less than 25% of them seen just once. The CDR3 runs 16 residues. The germline V gene encodes CDR1 SGHRS and CDR2 YFSETQ. J lost 0 bases, V lost 0 bases, and 6 bases had no gene match.

The sequence came from a male donor with prostate cancer. The V call is TRBV5-1, the J call TRBJ2-7, with TRBD1 identical over 7 bases. The sample consisted of PBMCs, taken before treatment. CDR3: CASSLVQGHSSYEQYF. DNA of the CDR3: TGCGCCAGCAGCTTGGTACAGGGGCACAGCTCCTACGAGCAGTACTTC.